This T cell receptor (beta chain) was found in a study of human T cells and chemical hapten exposure. Study-wide results and caveats: The study found that PT1 expanded TCR counts correlated positively with patch test score.

Unique molecular identifiers were affixed to discrete cDNA molecules within the library. TCRdb re-analysed the RACE reads in MiXCR, keeping a single row per CDR3 protein. The sample lists about 34,000 distinct CDR3 sequences; around 6.8% were seen once. The germline gives CDR1 MNHNY, CDR2 SVGAGI (reference sequence). The CDR3 is 13 amino acids. The V gene lost 3 bases and the J gene lost 7 bases, with 10 bases spanning the gap. This clonotype was observed a few times. What it binds is unknown. This sample's time point: patch test 1, 2 weeks after DPC sensitization. Treatment denoted: therapeutic diphenylcyclopropenone sensitization with weekly scalp DPC. Unfractionated whole blood served as the source for total RNA extraction. Blood collection happened ahead of applying each patch test. The study drew its donors from alopecia patients who were 18 to 70 years old and suitable for DPC.

The sequenced sample was whole blood, obtained in connection with sensitization to the hapten diphenylcyclopropenone (DPC). The sequence derives from a woman in her 30s with alopecia areata. Some clones in this sample may be carry-over from other donors' samples. V usage is TRBV6-6 and J usage is TRBJ2-1; D is possibly TRBD2 (5 bases). CDR3 sequence: CASSYGSGNEQFF. The CDR3 bases are TGTGCCAGCAGTTATGGATCGGGGAATGAGCAGTTCTTC.